The clone carrying this T cell receptor beta chain has more than one count but fewer than ten. The antigen is unknown. These data originate in a study of early T cells in non-severe SARS-CoV-2 infection. Broader study findings: Anti-spike CD8 responses were favored in VDJdb matching, and private and CD4 specificities were missed.

The germline gives CDR1 MDHEN, CDR2 SYDVKM. Trimming shortened V by 2 bases and J by 7 bases, and 6 bases separated the two germline ends. The CDR3 runs 12 residues. TCRdb fed the 5' RACE reads into MiXCR, producing one record per CDR3 protein. The sample shows 85,000 to 100,000 distinct CDR3 sequences, roughly 15% of them seen only once. The origin of this receptor is an adult who was a healthcare worker with PCR-confirmed SARS-CoV-2 infection or an uninfected control (not recorded which). The sample taken for sequencing was whole blood. The V gene is TRBV28, the J gene TRBJ1-5; no reliable D call. CDR3 in amino acids: CASSLVDQPQHF. CDR3 sequence (DNA): TGTGCCAGCAGTTTAGTGGACCAGCCCCAGCATTTT.